This T cell receptor beta chain was found in a study of CD8 T cells in Susac syndrome. Reverse transcription of 0.5 to 1 ug RNA used random hexamers. Amplification of TCR beta CDR3 across 54 Vbeta and 13 Jbeta was performed with immunoSEQ multiplex PCR. TCRdb processed the immunoSEQ multiplex PCR reads anew with MiXCR; each CDR3 protein has one entry. The sample carries 150,000 to 200,000 distinct CDR3 sequences, roughly 92% recorded once. Peripheral blood CD8+ and CD4+ T cells were profiled by TCR beta sequencing. Negative isolation was used for CD8+ and CD4+ T cells and FACS enrichment for TEMRA cells. V dropped 4 bases and J dropped 5 bases, with 15 bases sitting between them. The CDR3 is 15 amino acids. The germline V gene has CDR1 SGHRS and CDR2 YFSETQ.

The receptor's source is a human donor in good health. Sequencing was carried out using CD4+ T cells from PBMCs. This chain links TRBV5-1 with TRBJ2-2; D is tentatively TRBD1 or TRBD2 (6 bases each). The CDR3 reads CASSPSGGQTGELFF. DNA for the CDR3: TGCGCCAGCAGCCCGAGTGGGGGGCAGACCGGGGAGCTGTTTTTT.